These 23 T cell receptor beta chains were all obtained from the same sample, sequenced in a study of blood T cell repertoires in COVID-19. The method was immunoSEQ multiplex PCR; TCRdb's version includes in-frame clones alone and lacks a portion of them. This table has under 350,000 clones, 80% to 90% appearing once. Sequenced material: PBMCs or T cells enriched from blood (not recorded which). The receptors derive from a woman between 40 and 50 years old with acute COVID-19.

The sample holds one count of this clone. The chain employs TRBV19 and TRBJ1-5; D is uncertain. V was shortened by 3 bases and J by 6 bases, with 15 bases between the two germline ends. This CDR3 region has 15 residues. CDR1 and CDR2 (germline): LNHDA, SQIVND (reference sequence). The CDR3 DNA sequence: TGTGCCAGTAGTATTGTACGGGGTGAGGCTCAGCCCCAGCATTTT. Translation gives CASSIVRGEAQPQHF.

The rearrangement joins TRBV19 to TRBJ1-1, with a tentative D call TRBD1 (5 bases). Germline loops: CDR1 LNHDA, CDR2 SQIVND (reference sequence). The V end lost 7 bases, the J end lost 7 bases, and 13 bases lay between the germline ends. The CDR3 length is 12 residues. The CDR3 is CASKGDFLEAFF. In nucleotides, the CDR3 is TGTGCCAGTAAAGGGGACTTCCTTGAAGCTTTCTTT.

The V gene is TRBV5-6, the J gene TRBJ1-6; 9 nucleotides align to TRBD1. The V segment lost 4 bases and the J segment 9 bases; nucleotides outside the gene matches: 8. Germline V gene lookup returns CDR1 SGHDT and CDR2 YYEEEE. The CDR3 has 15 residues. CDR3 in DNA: TGTGCCAGCAGCGCTGGGACAGGGTCTGTTTCACCCCTCCACTTT. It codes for CASSAGTGSVSPLHF. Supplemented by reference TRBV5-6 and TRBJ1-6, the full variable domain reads DAGVTQSPTHLIKTRGQQVTLRCSPKSGHDTVSWYQQALGQGPQFIFQYYEEEERQRGNFPDRFSGHQFPNYSSELNVNALLLGDSALYLCASSAGTGSVSPLHFGNGTRLTVT.

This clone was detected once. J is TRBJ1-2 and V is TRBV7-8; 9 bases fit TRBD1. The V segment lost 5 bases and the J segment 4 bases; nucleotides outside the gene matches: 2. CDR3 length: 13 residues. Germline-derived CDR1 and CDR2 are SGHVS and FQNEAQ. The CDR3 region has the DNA TGTGCCAGCAGCCTGGGACAGGGCTATGGCTACACCTTC. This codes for CASSLGQGYGYTF.

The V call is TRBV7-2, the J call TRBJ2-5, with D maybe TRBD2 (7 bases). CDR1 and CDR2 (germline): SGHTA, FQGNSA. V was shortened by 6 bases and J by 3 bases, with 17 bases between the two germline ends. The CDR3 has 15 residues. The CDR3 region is CASSQRGQLKETQYF. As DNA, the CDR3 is TGTGCCAGCAGTCAGCGGGGACAACTAAAAGAGACCCAGTACTTC.

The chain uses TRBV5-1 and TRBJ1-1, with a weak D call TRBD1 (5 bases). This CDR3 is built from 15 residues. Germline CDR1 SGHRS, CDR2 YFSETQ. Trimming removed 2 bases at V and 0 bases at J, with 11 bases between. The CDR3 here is CASSLPGGLNTEAFF. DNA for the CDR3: TGCGCCAGCAGCTTACCGGGGGGTCTGAACACTGAAGCTTTCTTT. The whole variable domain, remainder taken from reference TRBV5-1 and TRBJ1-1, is KAGVTQTPRYLIKTRGQQVTLSCSPISGHRSVSWYQQTPGQGLQFLFEYFSETQRNKGNFPGRFSGRQFSNSRSEMNVSTLELGDSALYLCASSLPGGLNTEAFFGQGTRLTVV.

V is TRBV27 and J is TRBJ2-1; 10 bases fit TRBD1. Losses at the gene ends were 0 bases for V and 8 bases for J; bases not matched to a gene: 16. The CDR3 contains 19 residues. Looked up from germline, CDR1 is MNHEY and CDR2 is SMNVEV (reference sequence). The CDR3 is CASSLSTETGGSLRYEQFF. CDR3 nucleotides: TGTGCCAGCAGTTTATCTACTGAGACAGGGGGCAGTCTTCGCTATGAGCAGTTCTTC.

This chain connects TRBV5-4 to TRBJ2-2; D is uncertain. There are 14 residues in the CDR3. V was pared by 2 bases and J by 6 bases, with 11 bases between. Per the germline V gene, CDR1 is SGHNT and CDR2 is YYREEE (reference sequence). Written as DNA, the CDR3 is TGTGCCAGCAGCTTAGTCGAATGGCCCGGGGAGCTGTTTTTT. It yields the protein CASSLVEWPGELFF.

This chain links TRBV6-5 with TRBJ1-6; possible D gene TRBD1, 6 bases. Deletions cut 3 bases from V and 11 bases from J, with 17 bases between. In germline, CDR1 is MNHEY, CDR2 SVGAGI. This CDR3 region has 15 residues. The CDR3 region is CASSYLRTEPPPLHF. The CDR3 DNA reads TGTGCCAGCAGTTATCTAAGGACAGAACCCCCACCCCTCCACTTT.

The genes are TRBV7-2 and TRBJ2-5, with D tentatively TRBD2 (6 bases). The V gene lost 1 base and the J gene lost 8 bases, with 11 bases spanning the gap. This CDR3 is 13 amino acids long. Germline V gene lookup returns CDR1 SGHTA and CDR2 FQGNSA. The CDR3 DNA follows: TGTGCCAGCAGCTTAGAATTTAGCGGAACCCAGTACTTC. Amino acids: CASSLEFSGTQYF. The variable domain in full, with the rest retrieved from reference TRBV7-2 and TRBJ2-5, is GAGVSQSPSNKVTEKGKDVELRCDPISGHTALYWYRQSLGQGLEFLIYFQGNSAPDKSGLPSDRFSAERTGGSVSTLTIQRTQQEDSAVYLCASSLEFSGTQYFGPGTRLLVL.

Here the CDR3 DNA reads TGTGCCAGCAGTTACCGACCTGACAGGGTAGATGAAAAACTGTTTTTT. This codes for CASSYRPDRVDEKLFF. The gene calls are TRBV6-6 and TRBJ1-4, with 7 bases identical to TRBD1. The trim removed 2 bases at V and 6 bases at J, leaving 9 bases unmatched. CDR1 is MNHNY and CDR2 is SVGAGI in the germline V gene (reference sequence). The CDR3 totals 16 residues.

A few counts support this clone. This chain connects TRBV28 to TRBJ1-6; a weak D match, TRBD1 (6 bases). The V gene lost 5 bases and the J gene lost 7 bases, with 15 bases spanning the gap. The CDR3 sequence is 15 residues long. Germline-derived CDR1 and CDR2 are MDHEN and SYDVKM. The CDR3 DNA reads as TGTGCCAGCAGTAAGCTCGCCGGGACAAATTCACCCCTCCACTTT. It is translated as CASSKLAGTNSPLHF.

CDR3 sequence reads: CASSLGGPGEDTQYF. The CDR3 region has the DNA TGTGCCAGCAGCTTGGGGGGGCCGGGGGAGGATACGCAGTATTTT. The gene calls are TRBV7-2 and TRBJ2-3, with D tentatively TRBD2 (7 bases). Trimming stripped 3 bases from V and 6 bases from J, with 16 bases between. Germline V gene lookup returns CDR1 SGHTA and CDR2 FQGNSA. This CDR3 contains 15 residues. Looking up the rest from reference TRBV7-2 and TRBJ2-3 gives the full variable domain: GAGVSQSPSNKVTEKGKDVELRCDPISGHTALYWYRQSLGQGLEFLIYFQGNSAPDKSGLPSDRFSAERTGGSVSTLTIQRTQQEDSAVYLCASSLGGPGEDTQYFGPGTRLTVL.

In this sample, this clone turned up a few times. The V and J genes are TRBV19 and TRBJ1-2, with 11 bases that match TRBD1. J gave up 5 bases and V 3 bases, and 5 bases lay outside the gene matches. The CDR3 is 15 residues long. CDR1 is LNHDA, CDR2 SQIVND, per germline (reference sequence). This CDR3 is CASSILGQGDYGYTF. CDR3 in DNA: TGTGCCAGTAGTATCTTGGGACAGGGGGATTATGGCTACACCTTC.

The CDR3 reads CASSESFGLAFNEQFF. The CDR3 DNA sequence: TGTGCCAGCAGTGAATCCTTCGGACTAGCATTCAATGAGCAGTTCTTC. The genes are TRBV6-1 and TRBJ2-1; 8 bases agree with TRBD2. The V gene's germline CDR1 is MNHNS and CDR2 SASEGT. J gave up 6 bases and V 2 bases, and 9 bases lay outside the gene matches. The CDR3 runs 16 residues.

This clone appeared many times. The CDR3: CASRPGGTGKLGSPQHF. In DNA, the CDR3 is TGTGCCAGCAGGCCTGGCGGCACTGGCAAACTGGGTTCGCCCCAGCATTTT. The chain couples TRBV28 to TRBJ1-5; D is undetermined. Germline CDR1 and CDR2: MDHEN and SYDVKM. Trimming removed 6 bases from V and 9 bases from J, with 27 bases in between. This CDR3 comprises 17 residues. The full variable domain, completed using reference TRBV28 and TRBJ1-5, is DVKVTQSSRYLVKRTGEKVFLECVQDMDHENMFWYRQDPGLGLRLIYFSYDVKMKEKGDIPEGYSVSREKKERFSLILESASTNQTSMYLCASRPGGTGKLGSPQHFGDGTRLSIL.

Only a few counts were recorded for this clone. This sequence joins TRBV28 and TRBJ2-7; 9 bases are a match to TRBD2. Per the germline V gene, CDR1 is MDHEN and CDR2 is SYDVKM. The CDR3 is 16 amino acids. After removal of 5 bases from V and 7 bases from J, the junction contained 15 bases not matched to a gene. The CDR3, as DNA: TGTGCCAGCAGTGAAGGAGGACTAGCGAGGGCTGGGGAGCAGTACTTC. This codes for CASSEGGLARAGEQYF.

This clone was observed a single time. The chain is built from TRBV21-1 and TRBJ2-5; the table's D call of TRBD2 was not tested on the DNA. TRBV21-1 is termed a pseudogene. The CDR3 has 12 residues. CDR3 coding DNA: TGTGCCAGCAGCGGGGGGAAGGAGACCCAGTACTTC. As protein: CASSGGKETQYF.

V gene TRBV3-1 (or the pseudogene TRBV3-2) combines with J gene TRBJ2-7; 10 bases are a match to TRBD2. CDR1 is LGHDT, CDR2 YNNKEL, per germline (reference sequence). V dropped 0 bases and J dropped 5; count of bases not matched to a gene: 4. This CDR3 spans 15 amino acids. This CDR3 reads CASSQDRGTSDEQYF. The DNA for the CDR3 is TGTGCCAGCAGCCAAGATCGAGGGACTAGCGACGAGCAGTACTTC.

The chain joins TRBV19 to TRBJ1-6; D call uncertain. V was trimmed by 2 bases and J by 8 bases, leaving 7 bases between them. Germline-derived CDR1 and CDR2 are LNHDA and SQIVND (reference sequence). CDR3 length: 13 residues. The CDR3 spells CASSISGYSPLHF. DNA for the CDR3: TGTGCCAGTAGTATATCGGGGTATTCACCCCTCCACTTT.

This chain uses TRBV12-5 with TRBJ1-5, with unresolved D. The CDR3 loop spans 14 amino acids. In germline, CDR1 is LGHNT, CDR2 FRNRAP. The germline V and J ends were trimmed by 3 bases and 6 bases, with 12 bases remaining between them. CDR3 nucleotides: TGTGCTAGTGGTTTCGGCGGGCTCGGTCAGCCCCAGCATTTT. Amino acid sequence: CASGFGGLGQPQHF.

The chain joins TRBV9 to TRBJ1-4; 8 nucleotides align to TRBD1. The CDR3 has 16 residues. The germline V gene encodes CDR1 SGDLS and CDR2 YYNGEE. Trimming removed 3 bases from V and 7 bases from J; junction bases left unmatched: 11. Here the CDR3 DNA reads TGTGCCAGCAGCGATCCTGGACAGGGCAAGCTTGAAAAACTGTTTTTT. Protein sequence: CASSDPGQGKLEKLFF.

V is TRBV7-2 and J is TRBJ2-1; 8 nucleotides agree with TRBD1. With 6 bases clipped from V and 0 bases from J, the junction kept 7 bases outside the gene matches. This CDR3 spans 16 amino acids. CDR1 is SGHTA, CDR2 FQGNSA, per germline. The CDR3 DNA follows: TGTGCCAGCAGAAGGGACAGGCACCCCTCCTACAATGAGCAGTTCTTC. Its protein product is CASRRDRHPSYNEQFF.